These T cell receptor beta chains were read from a single sample in a study of memory CD8 T cells in hepatitis C reinfection. The protocol was immunoSEQ multiplex PCR, while the TCRdb copy is restricted to in-frame clones and leaves out a portion. The data hold over 35,000 clones, with roughly 90% observed a single time. The sample comprised naive CD8+ T cells sorted from blood. The receptor source for this set is a young man with hepatitis C virus infection. Both conserved end residues are part of each CDR3. D genes are given only for firm matches.

TRBV2	TRBD1	16	CASSLPDRAAGTEAFF
TRBV11-2	.	13	CASSLDPIGLSYF
TRBV11-2	TRBD2	17	CASSLGISGGASGELFF
TRBV19	TRBD1	16	CASSPTPGTATGELFF
TRBV7-9	TRBD1	18	CASSGARDRVTRTDTQYF
TRBV10-3	.	15	CAISESNPSANTQYF
TRBV6-5	.	14	CASSGSTGWGEAFF
TRBV18	.	17	CASSPPKFYRMNTEAFF
TRBV29-1	.	14	CSVAGEWGTGELFF
TRBV5-4	.	17	CASSFGAGAPIRNEQFF